This TCR beta chain came from a study of shared clonotypes between healthy human individuals. Donors had no recently reported acute infections or vaccinations and were HIV-negative. The V and J ends lost 1 base and 3 bases, in that order; junction bases with no gene match: 5. The CDR3 extends over 15 amino acids. CDR1 is SGHRS and CDR2 is YFSETQ in the germline V gene. Per sorted-subset replicate PCR, input was approximately 200 ng DNA, representing roughly 29,000 T cell genomes. The assay was immunoSEQ multiplex PCR, and TCRdb's table has in-frame clones only and misses some. Among fewer than 850,000 clones, roughly 78% were seen once, and the ten largest hold 1.8%.

The sample was memory CD4+ T cells sorted from blood. Documented subset: CD45RA-negative fraction. The chain links TRBV5-1 to TRBJ2-7, with TRBD1 matching over 9 bases. The TCR sequence derives from a woman aged 25 to 45 in good health. The CDR3 DNA sequence: TGCGCCAGCAGCTTGCAAGGACAGGGGCACTACGAGCAGTACTTC. Residues: CASSLQGQGHYEQYF. The variable domain in full, with the rest retrieved from reference TRBV5-1 and TRBJ2-7, is KAGVTQTPRYLIKTRGQQVTLSCSPISGHRSVSWYQQTPGQGLQFLFEYFSETQRNKGNFPGRFSGRQFSNSRSEMNVSTLELGDSALYLCASSLQGQGHYEQYFGPGTRLTVT.